These 25 T cell receptor beta chains came from one sample sequenced in a study of cytomegalovirus exposure and HLA in healthy donors (dated by TCRdb to 2017 to 2019). Libraries were prepared through the immunoSEQ multiplex PCR assay. For the multiplex PCR, a mixture combining 60 forward primers for TCR Vbeta segments and 13 reverse primers for TCR Jbeta segments was used. TCRdb carries this immuneACCESS record with in-frame sequences only. Its versions omit some clonotypes, under half of them owing to an unresolved V gene in the studies checked, with the rest unexplained. In this sample the table shows 130,000 to 150,000 clones, roughly 62% of which occur a single time. Jointly, the top ten make up almost 4.5% of the sample. The source material was PBMCs. Receptors were obtained from a man in his 60s in good health and CMV-seronegative.

V usage is TRBV7-2 and J usage is TRBJ2-5; unclear D gene. The J call may be faulty, since TRBJ2-7 better matches the DNA end. There are 13 residues in the CDR3. The V gene's germline CDR1 is SGHTA and CDR2 FQGNSA. The CDR3: CASSQSAPYEQYF. The CDR3 DNA sequence: TGTGCCAGCAGCCAAAGCGCCCCCTACGAGCAGTACTTC.

This clone appeared a few times. The chain carries TRBV6-5 and TRBJ2-7, with a tentative D call TRBD1 (6 bases). V was clipped by 4 bases and J by 0 bases, with 13 bases between them. CDR3 length: 15 residues. CDR1 is MNHEY and CDR2 is SVGAGI in the germline V gene. CDR3 nucleotides: TGTGCCAGCAGTTCTTTCAGACAGGCCTCCTACGAGCAGTACTTC. Translation: CASSSFRQASYEQYF.

V and J are TRBV6-5 and TRBJ1-4; weak D call: TRBD1 (6 bases). V lost 2 bases and J lost 4, with 11 bases in between. The CDR3 is 15 residues long. From germline, CDR1 is MNHEY and CDR2 SVGAGI. The CDR3 DNA is TGTGCCAGCAGTTACGGGGGGGCGAGTAATGAAAAACTGTTTTTT. This encodes CASSYGGASNEKLFF.

This CDR3 reads CASSLDQGVGTEAFF. CDR3 nucleotide sequence: TGCGCCAGCAGCTTGGATCAGGGGGTGGGAACTGAAGCTTTCTTT. The chain combines TRBV5-1 with TRBJ1-1, with TRBD1 identical over 7 bases. Germline assignment: CDR1 SGHRS and CDR2 YFSETQ. The CDR3 loop spans 15 amino acids. V was pared by 0 bases and J by 5 bases, with 7 bases of the junction left unmatched.

CDR3 in DNA: TGTGCCAGCAGCGGGACAGGAAATAGCAATCAGCCCCAGCATTTT. This gives the protein CASSGTGNSNQPQHF. The V and J genes are TRBV5-4 and TRBJ1-5; 8 nucleotides match TRBD1. Germline V lookup: CDR1 SGHNT, CDR2 YYREEE (reference sequence). The J segment lost 0 bases and the V segment lost 4 bases, leaving 3 bases of the junction unmatched. This CDR3 has 15 amino acids.

V and J are TRBV28 and TRBJ2-5; 7 bases line up with TRBD1. V lost 5 bases, J lost 1 base, and 7 bases stayed unmatched. The length of the CDR3 is 15 residues. Germline V CDR1 and CDR2: MDHEN, SYDVKM. CDR3 residues: CASSPRQGLQETQYF. CDR3 nucleotide sequence: TGTGCCAGCAGTCCCCGACAGGGCCTCCAAGAGACCCAGTACTTC. The whole variable domain, remainder taken from reference TRBV28 and TRBJ2-5, is DVKVTQSSRYLVKRTGEKVFLECVQDMDHENMFWYRQDPGLGLRLIYFSYDVKMKEKGDIPEGYSVSREKKERFSLILESASTNQTSMYLCASSPRQGLQETQYFGPGTRLLVL.

The V gene is TRBV9, the J gene TRBJ2-5; D may be TRBD2 (7 bases). The V and J ends lost 0 bases and 4 bases respectively, with 13 bases between them. Germline CDR1 and CDR2: SGDLS and YYNGEE. The CDR3 covers 15 residues. The CDR3 region has the DNA TGTGCCAGCAGCGTAGTTGGGGGAGGGGGAGAGACCCAGTACTTC. Amino acid sequence: CASSVVGGGGETQYF.

The chain joins TRBV27 to TRBJ2-3; TRBD2 aligns across 11 bases. The CDR3 has 16 amino acids. Germline V gene sequence: CDR1 MNHEY, CDR2 SMNVEV (reference sequence). V gave up 5 bases and J gave up 0 bases; unmatched junction bases: 4. CDR3 sequence: CASSPRTSGSTDTQYF. CDR3 nucleotide sequence: TGTGCCAGCAGTCCCCGGACTAGCGGGAGCACAGATACGCAGTATTTT.

This clone was seen more than once but under ten times. The V and J genes are TRBV7-8 and TRBJ2-2; TRBD2 might be the D (5 bases). Trimming removed 2 bases at V and 0 bases at J, with 16 bases between. From germline, CDR1 is SGHVS and CDR2 FQNEAQ. This CDR3 comprises 18 residues. CDR3 nucleotides: TGTGCCAGCAGCTTAAGAGTGTGGGAGACAACGAACACCGGGGAGCTGTTTTTT. This sequence encodes CASSLRVWETTNTGELFF. The entire variable domain, with the rest obtained from reference TRBV7-8 and TRBJ2-2, is as follows: GAGVSQSPRYKVAKRGQDVALRCDPISGHVSLFWYQQALGQGPEFLTYFQNEAQLDKSGLPSDRFFAERPEGSVSTLKIQRTQQEDSAVYLCASSLRVWETTNTGELFFGEGSRLTVL.

The chain couples TRBV29-1 to TRBJ2-1; TRBD2 matches 7 bases. Germline assignment: CDR1 SQVTM and CDR2 ANQGSEA. Germline trimming cut 2 bases from V and 8 bases from J; bases unmatched to any gene: 12. The CDR3 covers 15 residues. The CDR3 nucleotides read TGCAGCGTTGAAATAGGGCGGGAGTCGTTGGATGAGCAGTTCTTC. This sequence encodes CSVEIGRESLDEQFF.

The V and J genes are TRBV19 and TRBJ1-5; D ambiguous. Trimming removed 8 bases from V and 3 bases from J, with 20 bases in between. Germline V lookup: CDR1 LNHDA, CDR2 SQIVND (reference sequence). This CDR3 has 16 amino acids. As DNA, the CDR3 is TGTGCCAGTCTTGCTCTCCCGGGGTTAAACAATCAGCCCCAGCATTTT. Encoded protein: CASLALPGLNNQPQHF.

The chain has TRBV28 and TRBJ1-1, with 7 nucleotides matching TRBD1. The germline V gene has CDR1 MDHEN and CDR2 SYDVKM. This CDR3 comprises 16 residues. Trimming cost V 5 bases and J 2 bases; bases outside gene matches: 11. This chain's CDR3 is CASSPLEGQRNTEAFF. CDR3 nucleotides: TGTGCCAGCAGTCCCCTCGAGGGACAGAGAAACACTGAAGCTTTCTTT.

V and J are TRBV9 and TRBJ1-1; D is undetermined. The CDR3 loop spans 15 amino acids. V lost 0 bases, J lost 4 bases, and 13 bases lay in between. The germline gives CDR1 SGDLS, CDR2 YYNGEE. The CDR3 DNA follows: TGTGCCAGCAGCGTAGACCCCCTCGGAGTCACTGAAGCTTTCTTT. Its protein is CASSVDPLGVTEAFF. The full variable domain, its missing parts supplied by reference TRBV9 and TRBJ1-1, is DSGVTQTPKHLITATGQRVTLRCSPRSGDLSVYWYQQSLDQGLQFLIQYYNGEERAKGNILERFSAQQFPDLHSELNLSSLELGDSALYFCASSVDPLGVTEAFFGQGTRLTVV.

The chain links TRBV28 to TRBJ2-2; 8 nucleotides agree with TRBD1. The CDR3 runs to 14 residues. V lost 5 bases to trimming and J lost 6 bases; unmatched junction nucleotides: 5. CDR1 MDHEN and CDR2 SYDVKM come from the germline V gene. CDR3: CASSRTGSAGELFF. The CDR3 nucleotides read TGTGCCAGCAGTAGGACAGGGTCCGCCGGGGAGCTGTTTTTT.

This clone was counted between two and nine times. The gene calls are TRBV5-6 and TRBJ2-7; 8 nucleotides line up with TRBD1. The CDR3 has 15 residues. In germline, CDR1 is SGHDT, CDR2 YYEEEE. The V segment lost 5 bases and the J segment 0 bases; nucleotides outside the gene matches: 7. The chain's CDR3 is CASSPDRGYSYEQYF. The CDR3 DNA reads TGTGCCAGCAGTCCAGACAGGGGATACTCCTACGAGCAGTACTTC.

The chain carries TRBV6-5 and TRBJ1-1; 8 nucleotides match TRBD1. CDR1 and CDR2 from the germline V gene are MNHEY and SVGAGI. Trimming at V came to 6 bases and at J to 1 base, leaving 4 bases not matched to a gene. This CDR3 is 14 amino acids long. The CDR3 region has the DNA TGTGCCAGCAGAACAGGGGGGAAGAACACTGAAGCTTTCTTT. Protein sequence: CASRTGGKNTEAFF.

This chain links TRBV4-3 with TRBJ2-3, with 14 bases aligning to TRBD2. Trimming removed 4 bases from V and 6 bases from J; junction bases left unmatched: 9. CDR3 length: 17 residues. In germline, CDR1 is LGHNA, CDR2 YSLEER. This chain's CDR3 is CASSLQGTSGSWDTQYF. CDR3 in DNA: TGCGCCAGCAGCCTTCAGGGGACTAGCGGGAGTTGGGATACGCAGTATTTT.

The rearrangement joins TRBV7-2 to TRBJ1-4; 7 bases line up with TRBD1. The CDR3 is 19 residues long. The V and J ends lost 1 base and 13 bases, in that order; junction bases with no gene match: 24. The germline gives CDR1 SGHTA, CDR2 FQGNSA. CDR3 DNA: TGTGCCAGCAGCTTAGTCCCCCGGGACAGTCCTTCGGCGACAACGCGACTGTTTTTT. It yields the protein CASSLVPRDSPSATTRLFF.

The sample holds a few counts of this clone. This chain joins TRBV15 and TRBJ2-3; 11 bases align to TRBD1. The trim removed 1 base at V and 3 bases at J, leaving 9 bases unmatched. The CDR3 consists of 18 residues. Germline values: CDR1 LNHNV, CDR2 YYDKDF (reference sequence). This CDR3 reads CATSRGTGTGGVTDTQYF. CDR3 bases: TGTGCCACCAGCAGAGGTACCGGGACAGGGGGAGTGACAGATACGCAGTATTTT.

The table lists this clone with a few counts. V gene TRBV4-1 combines with J gene TRBJ1-6, with 9 bases that match TRBD1. V trimming: 4 bases; J trimming: 8 bases; junction bases outside the gene matches: 9. The CDR3 is made up of 16 amino acids. In germline, CDR1 is MGHRA, CDR2 YSYEKL. The CDR3 region has the DNA TGCGCCAGCAGCCTAAAACAAGGGACAGGGCATTCACCCCTCCACTTT. This sequence encodes CASSLKQGTGHSPLHF.

This clone was counted between two and nine times. This chain joins TRBV13 and TRBJ1-1, with a possible D match to TRBD1 (6 bases). V was clipped by 4 bases and J by 1 base, with 7 bases between them. Germline lookup yields CDR1 PRHDT and CDR2 FYEKMQ (reference sequence). CDR3 length: 13 amino acids. The CDR3 protein is CASSWTANTEAFF. The CDR3 DNA is TGTGCCAGCAGCTGGACAGCGAACACTGAAGCTTTCTTT.

This clone has only a few counts. The J gene is TRBJ2-3, the V gene TRBV5-1; D may be TRBD2 (6 bases). The CDR3 sequence is 16 residues long. The germline V and J ends were trimmed by 0 bases and 1 base, with 12 bases remaining between them. CDR1 SGHRS and CDR2 YFSETQ come from the germline V gene. The CDR3: CASSLVPGVGTDTQYF. The DNA of the CDR3 is TGCGCCAGCAGCTTGGTGCCGGGAGTAGGCACAGATACGCAGTATTTT.

This chain joins TRBV28 and TRBJ2-1; the match to TRBD2 covers 11 bases. Per the germline V gene, CDR1 is MDHEN and CDR2 is SYDVKM. V shed 5 bases and J 3 bases; nucleotides not matched to a gene: 3. There are 15 residues in the CDR3. In DNA, the CDR3 is TGTGCCAGCAGTACACTAGCGGGGGACTACAATGAGCAGTTCTTC. It yields the protein CASSTLAGDYNEQFF.

This clone was recorded a few times. This chain connects TRBV4-2 to TRBJ2-3; 10 bases agree with TRBD1. Germline V gene data show CDR1 as LGHNA and CDR2 as YNFKEQ. The V gene end was trimmed by 1 base and the J gene end by 1 base; junction bases not matched to a gene: 8. There are 18 residues in the CDR3. DNA for the CDR3: TGTGCCAGCAGCCAAGCGACAGGGGGCGCGTCCCGCACAGATACGCAGTATTTT. Translation: CASSQATGGASRTDTQYF.

The rearrangement uses TRBV7-9 and TRBJ2-1; tentatively, D is TRBD2 (5 bases). The germline V gene has CDR1 SEHNR and CDR2 FQNEAQ (reference sequence). The CDR3 has 16 residues. V lost 5 bases to trimming and J lost 0 bases, with 14 bases between them. The CDR3 region is CASSRALGSSYNEQFF. As DNA, the CDR3 is TGTGCCAGCAGCCGGGCACTAGGGAGCTCCTACAATGAGCAGTTCTTC.